This entry lists 6 T cell receptor beta chains sequenced from one sample in a study of blood T cell repertoires in COVID-19. TCRdb's table, derived via immunoSEQ multiplex PCR, lists solely in-frame clones and lacks some. The table lists 150,000 or so clones, approximately 80% of them singletons. Input material: PBMCs or T cells enriched from blood (not recorded which). Receptors originate from a woman in her sixties who had recovered from COVID-19.

The chain joins TRBV5-4 to TRBJ2-1; TRBD2 aligns across 7 bases. The V gene's germline CDR1 is SGHNT and CDR2 YYREEE (reference sequence). The CDR3 is made up of 16 amino acids. The junction had 8 bases not matched to a gene; V was cut back by 0 bases and J by 5 bases. CDR3 sequence reads: CASSLGLWGRDNEQFF. The CDR3 DNA reads TGTGCCAGCAGCTTGGGGCTTTGGGGGAGGGACAATGAGCAGTTCTTC.

Only one count was recorded for this clone. The chain uses TRBV24-1 and TRBJ1-2; 8 bases agree with TRBD1. Germline values: CDR1 KGHDR, CDR2 SFDVKD. V lost 11 bases to trimming and J lost 4 bases; unmatched junction nucleotides: 5. The CDR3 extends over 12 amino acids. The CDR3 loop is CAINDRGYGYTF. The CDR3 DNA reads as TGTGCCATCAACGACAGGGGCTATGGCTACACCTTC.

V is TRBV11-1 and J is TRBJ2-5; TRBD1 is a possible D gene (6 bases). The CDR3 has 14 residues. Germline CDR1 SGHAT, CDR2 FQDESV (reference sequence). V lost 5 bases, J lost 1 base, and 11 bases lay in between. For the CDR3, the DNA is TGTGCCAGCAGCCCCTGGACAGCCCAAGAGACCCAGTACTTC. Its protein is CASSPWTAQETQYF.

The chain links TRBV24-1 to TRBJ2-2, with 7 bases identical to TRBD1. Germline CDR1 and CDR2: KGHDR and SFDVKD. The CDR3 runs 15 residues. V was pared by 7 bases and J by 8 bases, with 12 bases of the junction left unmatched. Here the CDR3 DNA reads TGTGCCACCAGCGGTGTAAGGACAGGCGTTGGGGAGCTGTTTTTT. Translated: CATSGVRTGVGELFF.

The chain uses TRBV5-5 and TRBJ1-5, with D possibly TRBD1 on 6 matching bases. Trimming pared 0 bases from V and 3 bases from J, leaving 10 bases between. The CDR3 has 15 amino acids. The germline V gene encodes CDR1 SGHKS and CDR2 YYEKEE (reference sequence). CDR3 in DNA: TGTGCCAGCAGCTTGGACAGGGTGGCCAATCAGCCCCAGCATTTT. Translation: CASSLDRVANQPQHF. The full variable domain, in which reference TRBV5-5 and TRBJ1-5 provide the parts outside the CDR3, is DAGVTQSPTHLIKTRGQQVTLRCSPISGHKSVSWYQQVLGQGPQFIFQYYEKEERGRGNFPDRFSARQFPNYSSELNVNALLLGDSALYLCASSLDRVANQPQHFGDGTRLSIL.

The chain uses TRBV7-2 and TRBJ2-1; 9 nucleotides line up with TRBD2. The trim removed 4 bases at V and 3 bases at J, leaving 7 bases unmatched. The CDR3 runs 16 residues. Germline lookup yields CDR1 SGHTA and CDR2 FQGNSA. CDR3 in DNA: TGTGCCAGCAGCTGGCGGGGGGGGCAGAGCTACAATGAGCAGTTCTTC. Encoded protein: CASSWRGGQSYNEQFF.